The entry below describes one TCR beta chain. Its matching antigen is unknown. The data derive from a study of neoadjuvant nivolumab and ipilimumab in lung cancer. Assay used: immunoSEQ multiplex PCR; TCRdb lists only in-frame clones, some missing. This sample has approximately 5,000 clones; roughly 91% occur once, and the top ten carry about 3.1%. Trimming stripped 6 bases from V and 0 bases from J, with 9 bases between. Germline lookup yields CDR1 MNHEY and CDR2 SVGAGI. The CDR3 is made up of 13 amino acids. Points from the study as a whole: Compared with tumor-adjacent uninvolved lung, resected tumors showed greater richness and clonality.

The source was blood, collected after neoadjuvant nivolumab, alone or with ipilimumab, at or shortly before surgery. The rearrangement joins TRBV6-5 to TRBJ2-7; D gene unclear. The sequence was obtained from an adult with non-small cell lung cancer. Some clones in this sample may be carry-over from other donors' samples. The CDR3 reads CASRELHSYEQYF. The DNA of the CDR3 is TGTGCCAGCAGGGAGCTACACTCCTACGAGCAGTACTTC.